The 5 T cell receptor beta chains given below trace back to one sample, sequenced in a study of blood T cell repertoires in COVID-19. Sequencing used immunoSEQ multiplex PCR; TCRdb keeps in-frame clones, though not all of them. The repertoire holds 40,000 or so clones, more than 75% seen once, with roughly an eighth in the top ten. The specimen sequenced was peripheral blood. The receptors were gathered from a human donor in a cohort sampled during active COVID-19.

The rearrangement uses TRBV9 and TRBJ2-3, with TRBD1 as a possible D gene (5 bases). This CDR3 spans 14 amino acids. Germline V CDR1 and CDR2: SGDLS, YYNGEE. V lost 0 bases, J lost 4 bases, and 9 bases lay in between. CDR3 in amino acids: CASSVARGSDTQYF. CDR3 sequence (DNA): TGTGCCAGCAGCGTAGCTAGGGGTTCAGATACGCAGTATTTT.

CDR3 in amino acids: CASSPPQSRSVRNTEAFF. DNA of the CDR3: TGTGCCAGCAGCCCACCCCAGAGCAGGTCGGTTAGGAACACTGAAGCTTTCTTT. This chain connects TRBV14 to TRBJ1-1; D is unresolved. CDR1 is SGHDN and CDR2 is FVKESK in the germline V gene. V was cut by 4 bases and J by 1 base, with 22 bases left in between. The CDR3 is 18 residues long.

This chain joins TRBV7-8 and TRBJ1-2, with a tentative D call TRBD1 (5 bases). The CDR3 has 14 residues. Germline CDR1 SGHVS, CDR2 FQNEAQ. The germline V and J ends were trimmed by 1 base and 6 bases, with 12 bases remaining between them. CDR3 amino acids: CASSLGPGGDGYTF. As DNA, the CDR3 is TGTGCCAGCAGCTTAGGCCCGGGGGGAGATGGCTACACCTTC.

This chain joins TRBV6-5 and TRBJ1-2, with a possible D match to TRBD1 (5 bases). Trimming removed 5 bases at V and 2 bases at J, with 15 bases between. This CDR3 is 15 amino acids long. Germline V lookup: CDR1 MNHEY, CDR2 SVGAGI. The CDR3 nucleotides are TGTGCCAGCAGTCCCGGATTCGGGGGGAACTATGGCTACACCTTC. Translated, it gives CASSPGFGGNYGYTF.

V usage is TRBV5-8 and J usage is TRBJ2-2; 8 nucleotides agree with TRBD1. There are 15 residues in the CDR3. Looked up from germline, CDR1 is SGHTS and CDR2 is YDEGEE. With 5 bases clipped from V and 2 bases from J, the junction kept 5 bases outside the gene matches. In DNA, the CDR3 is TGTGCCAGCAGGTGGACAGGGCCTAACACCGGGGAGCTGTTTTTT. Translated: CASRWTGPNTGELFF.